This T cell receptor (beta chain) originates from a study of blood T cell repertoires in COVID-19. About the study: The samples span acute and convalescent COVID-19 from the United States, Italy and Spain.

Per the original data handling: Cell counts per sample came from amplifying reference gene primers. The table came from immunoSEQ multiplex PCR; TCRdb's copy has only in-frame clones and leaves some out. From that table come the V and J calls and clone size; the DNA was used to work out D and trimming. In the table there are more than 250,000 clones, approximately 85% of which are singletons. This clone was counted between two and nine times. Germline values: CDR1 SGHRS, CDR2 YFSETQ. This CDR3 comprises 15 residues. The germline V and J ends were trimmed by 0 bases and 2 bases, with 9 bases remaining between them.

The sample was peripheral blood. V gene TRBV5-1 combines with J gene TRBJ1-3; D call uncertain. The TCR was taken from a man in his forties or fifties with active or convalescent COVID-19. This CDR3 is CASSLAAGAGNTIYF. CDR3 in DNA: TGCGCCAGCAGCTTGGCGGCCGGGGCTGGAAACACCATATATTTT.